Described below is a single T cell receptor beta chain sequence and its context. Its antigen is undetermined. The library was made from cDNA and included unique molecular identifiers. TCRdb passed the PCR reads through MiXCR, listing each CDR3 protein once. Of around 400,000 distinct CDR3 sequences listed, approximately 42% are singletons. This record belongs to a study of post-analysis software for immune sequencing data. Overall study findings and caveats: About 5 TRBV segments were more frequent in patients than controls; TRBV5-6, TRBV5-1 and TRBV20-1 belonged to this group.

CDR3 length: 15 amino acids. Germline V gene sequence: CDR1 DFQATT, CDR2 SNEGSKA (reference sequence). The sequencing input was blood. The origin of this receptor is a girl aged 2-10 years with multiple sclerosis. The chain couples TRBV20-1 to TRBJ2-7; 13 bases agree with TRBD2. The J call may be faulty, since TRBJ2-4 better matches the DNA end. This CDR3 is CSAELAGGPWNIQYF. The CDR3 DNA is TGCAGTGCTGAACTAGCGGGAGGGCCGTGGAACATTCAGTACTTC.